What follows are 27 T cell receptor beta chains derived from one specimen sequenced in a study of CD8+ T cells in alopecia areata. The treatment is: oral pan-JAK inhibitor, 5-10 mg twice daily. It was cDNA, reverse transcribed from extracted RNA, that served as the sequencing template. Measured with immunoSEQ multiplex PCR; TCRdb has only the in-frame clones, and not every one. Of 95,000 to 150,000 clones detected, over 55% appear once; the ten largest clones hold 4.5% to 6%. The sequences come from CD4+ T cells sorted from blood, collected at week 4, from a patient treated with tofacitinib. The source is a human donor with alopecia areata.

This clone occurred a few times. The chain is built from TRBV30 and TRBJ2-1; 7 bases match TRBD2. The CDR3 is 15 residues long. Looked up from germline, CDR1 is GTSNPN and CDR2 is SVGIG (reference sequence). After removal of 0 bases from V and 6 bases from J, the junction contained 8 bases not matched to a gene. CDR3 bases: TGTGCCTGGAGTGTACGTGGGACTAATCTCAATGAGCAGTTCTTC. It translates to CAWSVRGTNLNEQFF.

V and J are TRBV29-1 and TRBJ2-5; no clear D gene. CDR1 SQVTM and CDR2 ANQGSEA come from the germline V gene. The CDR3 totals 13 residues. Between the trimmed V and J ends, which lost 5 bases and 2 bases, there was a span of 12 bases. The CDR3 protein is CSVLGKLQETQYF. The CDR3 region has the DNA TGCAGCGTTCTAGGCAAATTACAAGAGACCCAGTACTTC.

This clone was seen a handful of times. The chain uses TRBV29-1 and TRBJ2-7; D may be TRBD1 (6 bases). The CDR3 is 11 amino acids. Germline V gene sequence: CDR1 SQVTM, CDR2 ANQGSEA. Trimming removed 4 bases at V and 5 bases at J, with 9 bases between. Here the CDR3 reads CSVGQVDEQYF. The CDR3 DNA is TGCAGCGTTGGACAGGTGGACGAGCAGTACTTC.

The chain uses TRBV19 and TRBJ1-1, with D unresolved. Trimming left V 5 bases short and J 4 bases short, with 8 bases between. Per the germline V gene, CDR1 is LNHDA and CDR2 is SQIVND (reference sequence). This CDR3 contains 12 residues. In DNA, the CDR3 is TGTGCCAGTAGTTCCTGGAGCACTGAAGCTTTCTTT. Its translation is CASSSWSTEAFF. The full variable domain, its missing parts supplied by reference TRBV19 and TRBJ1-1, is DGGITQSPKYLFRKEGQNVTLSCEQNLNHDAMYWYRQDPGQGLRLIYYSQIVNDFQKGDIAEGYSVSREKKESFPLTVTSAQKNPTAFYLCASSSWSTEAFFGQGTRLTVV.

The chain uses TRBV2 and TRBJ2-4; 7 bases match TRBD1. Germline V gives CDR1 SNHLY, CDR2 FYNNEI. The CDR3 is made up of 12 amino acids. Unmatched junction bases numbered 5, after V lost 1 base and J lost 14 bases. This chain's CDR3 is CASSEVVDREYF. CDR3 nucleotides: TGTGCCAGCAGTGAAGTCGTTGACAGGGAGTACTTC.

The genes are TRBV28 and TRBJ2-7, with 8 bases that match TRBD1. Germline CDR1 and CDR2: MDHEN and SYDVKM. The CDR3 is 17 residues long. Losses at the gene ends were 4 bases for V and 2 bases for J; bases not matched to a gene: 13. The CDR3 loop reads CASSYVRQGRMAYEQYF. CDR3 DNA sequence: TGTGCCAGCAGTTATGTCAGACAGGGGCGCATGGCCTACGAGCAGTACTTC. Supplemented by reference TRBV28 and TRBJ2-7, the full variable domain reads DVKVTQSSRYLVKRTGEKVFLECVQDMDHENMFWYRQDPGLGLRLIYFSYDVKMKEKGDIPEGYSVSREKKERFSLILESASTNQTSMYLCASSYVRQGRMAYEQYFGPGTRLTVT.

Concerning this clone: One junction end does not reproduce the germline sequence, and a read error may be involved. The J gene is TRBJ2-5, the V gene TRBV4-1; perhaps TRBD1 as D (6 bases). The CDR3 consists of 11 residues. CDR1 and CDR2 (germline): MGHRA, YSYEKL. CDR3 amino acids: CASSHGQFRHF. The DNA for the CDR3 is TGCGCCAGCAGTCACGGACAGTTTCGTCACTTC.

For the CDR3, the DNA is TGTGCCAGCAGTTTGGTCAGGAACACTGAAGCTTTCTTT. As protein: CASSLVRNTEAFF. The chain uses TRBV27 and TRBJ1-1; no clear D. Trimming shortened V by 3 bases and J by 1 base, and 6 bases separated the two germline ends. This CDR3 is built from 13 residues. In germline, CDR1 is MNHEY, CDR2 SMNVEV (reference sequence).

This clone occurred a few times. The J gene is TRBJ1-2, the V gene TRBV4-3, with D possibly TRBD1 on 6 matching bases. V dropped 0 bases and J dropped 5 bases, with 16 bases sitting between them. There are 16 residues in the CDR3. CDR1 LGHNA and CDR2 YSLEER come from the germline V gene. CDR3 coding DNA: TGCGCCAGCAGCCAAGACGTCAGGGGAGGGAGGTATGGCTACACCTTC. It codes for CASSQDVRGGRYGYTF.

This clone was found a few times. V and J are TRBV2 and TRBJ2-3; tentatively, D is TRBD1 (6 bases). Germline V CDR1 and CDR2: SNHLY, FYNNEI. Deletions cut 5 bases from V and 2 bases from J, with 8 bases between. This CDR3 is built from 13 residues. The CDR3: CASSRDTTDTQYF. In DNA form, the CDR3 reads TGTGCCAGCAGTAGGGACACCACAGATACGCAGTATTTT.

The chain has TRBV2 and TRBJ2-6; D is unclear. Trimming pared 8 bases from V and 4 bases from J, leaving 12 bases between. The germline V gene has CDR1 SNHLY and CDR2 FYNNEI. The CDR3 has 14 residues. The CDR3 nucleotides read TGTGCCAGCGCGGCGAGGTCGGGGGCCAACGTCCTGACTTTC. This sequence encodes CASAARSGANVLTF.

This chain links TRBV7-9 with TRBJ2-7; D is perhaps TRBD1 (5 bases). V gave up 1 base and J gave up 2 bases, with 15 bases separating them. CDR3 length: 16 residues. Germline lookup yields CDR1 SEHNR and CDR2 FQNEAQ (reference sequence). Here the CDR3 DNA reads TGTGCCAGCAGCTTAGATAGGGGCAGGATGACCTACGAGCAGTACTTC. This codes for CASSLDRGRMTYEQYF. The entire variable domain, with the rest obtained from reference TRBV7-9 and TRBJ2-7, is as follows: DTGVSQNPRHKITKRGQNVTFRCDPISEHNRLYWYRQTLGQGPEFLTYFQNEAQLEKSRLLSDRFSAERPKGSFSTLEIQRTEQGDSAMYLCASSLDRGRMTYEQYFGPGTRLTVT.

CDR3 sequence reads: CASSLASGRLMAFF. Here the CDR3 DNA reads TGCGCCAGCAGCTTGGCCTCGGGCCGTTTAATGGCTTTCTTT. V is TRBV5-1 and J is TRBJ1-1; no clear D gene. This CDR3 region has 14 residues. The V end lost 0 bases, the J end lost 11 bases, and 17 bases lay between the germline ends. Germline V lookup: CDR1 SGHRS, CDR2 YFSETQ.

For the CDR3, the DNA is TGTGCCAGCAGCTCACTAGCGGGGGGGCCCCATGAGCAGTTCTTC. Translating it yields CASSSLAGGPHEQFF. This chain uses TRBV7-3 with TRBJ2-1; 13 nucleotides line up with TRBD2. V lost 4 bases and J lost 8; bases outside the gene matches: 5. The CDR3 length is 15 residues. Per the germline V gene, CDR1 is SGHTA and CDR2 is FQGTGA.

This clone was picked up a small number of times. V usage is TRBV2 and J usage is TRBJ1-2; 8 bases line up with TRBD1. The CDR3 is 13 residues long. Germline CDR1 is SNHLY and CDR2 is FYNNEI. V was pared by 4 bases and J by 8 bases, with 6 bases of the junction left unmatched. The CDR3 DNA sequence: TGTGCCAGCAGTGCGGACAGGGAGGGAGGCTACACCTTC. This sequence encodes CASSADREGGYTF.

This chain joins TRBV5-4 and TRBJ2-7; 9 nucleotides agree with TRBD1. Germline loops: CDR1 SGHNT, CDR2 YYREEE (reference sequence). There are 13 residues in the CDR3. V trimming: 5 bases; J trimming: 3 bases; junction bases outside the gene matches: 3. The CDR3, as DNA: TGTGCCAGCAGTTCGGGACAGGGCTACGAGCAGTACTTC. Amino acid sequence: CASSSGQGYEQYF.

J is TRBJ2-1 and V is TRBV2, with 11 bases aligning to TRBD2. Germline CDR1 and CDR2: SNHLY and FYNNEI. This CDR3 region has 15 residues. J was trimmed by 0 bases and V by 7 bases; bases with no gene match: 2. The CDR3 sequence is CASTTSGGSYNEQFF. CDR3 sequence (DNA): TGTGCCAGCACTACTAGCGGGGGCTCCTACAATGAGCAGTTCTTC.

Only a few counts were recorded for this clone. V usage is TRBV29-1 and J usage is TRBJ1-4; weak D call: TRBD1 (5 bases). The CDR3 totals 12 residues. Trimming cost V 5 bases and J 8 bases, with 12 bases left between them. Germline CDR1 SQVTM, CDR2 ANQGSEA. In nucleotides, the CDR3 is TGCAGCGTTTTAGGGGTGGAGGAAAAACTGTTTTTT. Translating gives CSVLGVEEKLFF. Combining the CDR3 with reference TRBV29-1 and TRBJ1-4 gives the whole variable domain SAVISQKPSRDICQRGTSLTIQCQVDSQVTMMFWYRQQPGQSLTLIATANQGSEATYESGFVIDKFPISRPNLTFSTLTVSNMSPEDSSIYLCSVLGVEEKLFFGSGTQLSVL.

In DNA form, the CDR3 reads TGCGCCAGCAGCTCCCAACCGACAGCGGGGCAAGAGACCCAGTACTTC. This translates into CASSSQPTAGQETQYF. The chain is built from TRBV5-1 and TRBJ2-5, with 7 bases matching TRBD2. Looked up from germline, CDR1 is SGHRS and CDR2 is YFSETQ. The CDR3 totals 16 residues. Trimming took 3 bases from V and 2 from J; bases not matched to a gene: 10.

The V call is TRBV29-1, the J call TRBJ2-5; no reliable D call. The CDR3 is 13 residues long. Germline V CDR1 and CDR2: SQVTM, ANQGSEA. With 3 bases removed from V and 4 bases from J, the gap between germline ends came to 12 bases. CDR3 sequence reads: CSVEQSQRETQYF. The CDR3 region has the DNA TGCAGCGTTGAGCAGAGTCAGCGAGAGACCCAGTACTTC.

V usage is TRBV29-1 and J usage is TRBJ1-1; D remains unclear. The CDR3 loop spans 13 amino acids. V gave up 4 bases and J gave up 0 bases, with 9 bases separating them. CDR1 is SQVTM and CDR2 is ANQGSEA in the germline V gene. CDR3 in DNA: TGCAGCGTTGCAGGACTTATGAACACTGAAGCTTTCTTT. This translates into CSVAGLMNTEAFF.

The chain combines TRBV28 with TRBJ1-2, with D hard to call. The V end lost 2 bases, the J end lost 4 bases, and 14 bases lay between the germline ends. CDR3 length: 15 amino acids. CDR1 is MDHEN, CDR2 SYDVKM, per germline. CDR3 DNA sequence: TGTGCCAGCAGTTTAAGGGTTGGCAGGATCTATGGCTACACCTTC. Protein product: CASSLRVGRIYGYTF.

This clone turned up a few times. The chain couples TRBV2 to TRBJ1-6; D perhaps matches TRBD1 (6 bases). The CDR3 consists of 14 residues. The V and J ends lost 5 bases and 7 bases respectively, with 12 bases between them. Germline-derived CDR1 and CDR2 are SNHLY and FYNNEI. CDR3: CASSWSQGNSPLHF. CDR3 DNA sequence: TGTGCCAGCAGTTGGAGTCAGGGGAATTCACCCCTCCACTTT.

This clone has just one count. The CDR3 spells CAWSRGRDQPQHF. Written as DNA, the CDR3 is TGTGCCTGGAGTCGGGGCAGGGATCAGCCCCAGCATTTT. The chain combines TRBV30 with TRBJ1-5; TRBD1 is a possible D gene (5 bases). In germline, CDR1 is GTSNPN, CDR2 SVGIG (reference sequence). This CDR3 contains 13 residues. V was clipped by 2 bases and J by 5 bases, with 10 bases between them.

This clone has just a few counts. V gene TRBV29-1 combines with J gene TRBJ2-3, with TRBD2 matching over 9 bases. Germline V gene sequence: CDR1 SQVTM, CDR2 ANQGSEA. The CDR3 contains 14 residues. V dropped 2 bases and J dropped 7; count of bases not matched to a gene: 7. CDR3 in DNA: TGCAGCGTTGAACGAGCGGGGGGATTTAATACGCAGTATTTT. Its protein product is CSVERAGGFNTQYF.

This chain joins TRBV5-1 and TRBJ2-7; TRBD2 might be the D (6 bases). This CDR3 spans 14 amino acids. Germline values: CDR1 SGHRS, CDR2 YFSETQ. With 4 bases removed from V and 4 bases from J, the gap between germline ends came to 15 bases. CDR3 residues: CASSAGTGGYEQYF. DNA of the CDR3: TGCGCCAGCAGCGCCGGGACTGGGGGATACGAGCAGTACTTC.

The rearrangement joins TRBV15 to TRBJ2-1; TRBD2 is a possible D gene (6 bases). Trimming took off 2 bases at V and 5 bases at J, with 19 bases between the two ends. Germline CDR1 and CDR2: LNHNV and YYDKDF (reference sequence). This CDR3 contains 17 residues. The CDR3 DNA reads TGTGCCACCAGCAGAAGAGCCCCGACTAGTCCCAACAATGAGCAGTTCTTC. Encoded protein: CATSRRAPTSPNNEQFF.